The 23 T cell receptor beta chains below come from one sample, sequenced in a study of CD8 T cells in ankylosing spondylitis. The study, taken as a whole, reports: Within ankylosing spondylitis blood, a TCR beta motif made up of roughly eight highly homologous variants appeared to be characteristic.

TCRdb redid the calling of the 5' RACE reads with MiXCR, one entry per CDR3 protein. The profile shows more than 600,000 distinct CDR3 sequences, 15% to 20% of them singletons. What these receptors recognize is not known. Source material: blood, either unsorted or a sorted T cell fraction (not recorded which). The receptors come from a male donor with ankylosing spondylitis.

The table lists this clonotype with a few counts. The gene calls are TRBV10-2 and TRBJ1-3; D gene ambiguous. This CDR3 comprises 14 residues. In germline, CDR1 is WSHSY, CDR2 SAAADI. V lost 7 bases to trimming and J lost 8 bases, with 18 bases between them. As DNA, the CDR3 is TGCGCCAGCAAGGTTGGGGTCGGGTCGGACACCATATATTTT. Its protein product is CASKVGVGSDTIYF.

The V call is TRBV30, the J call TRBJ2-1; D remains unclear. The CDR3 is 12 amino acids. Germline CDR1 GTSNPN, CDR2 SVGIG (reference sequence). The V gene lost 4 bases and the J gene lost 8 bases, with 12 bases spanning the gap. The DNA of the CDR3 is TGTGCCTGGAAATACACCTTGGATGAGCAGTTCTTC. Translation: CAWKYTLDEQFF.

The chain has TRBV5-1 and TRBJ2-5, with a weak D call TRBD1 (7 bases). The length of the CDR3 is 14 residues. Germline V gene lookup returns CDR1 SGHRS and CDR2 YFSETQ. V was pared by 3 bases and J by 4 bases, with 13 bases between. The CDR3 DNA follows: TGCGCCAGCAGCTCAGGAGGGGGCAGAGAGACCCAGTACTTC. Residues: CASSSGGGRETQYF.

The genes are TRBV28 and TRBJ2-1; D is undetermined. The CDR3 is 13 amino acids. V was shortened by 6 bases and J by 10 bases, with 16 bases between the two germline ends. CDR1 and CDR2 from the germline V gene are MDHEN and SYDVKM. The CDR3 nucleotides are TGTGCCAGCAGCTCCAATGGCGGCTGGGAGCAGTTCTTC. Translating gives CASSSNGGWEQFF.

This clonotype has only a few counts. One junction end does not reproduce the germline sequence, and a read error may be involved. This chain joins TRBV5-6 and TRBJ1-4; D possibly corresponds to TRBD1 (5 bases). CDR1 SGHDT and CDR2 YYEEEE come from the germline V gene. The length of the CDR3 is 13 residues. CDR3 DNA: TGTGCCAGCAACCAGGGTGGCGGTGGCGAAGTAACTTTT. Protein sequence: CASNQGGGGEVTF.

This clonotype turned up a few times. The rearrangement joins TRBV7-9 to TRBJ2-1; 10 bases match TRBD2. The ends lost 5 bases at V and 9 bases at J; junction bases unmatched: 10. The CDR3 totals 15 residues. Germline V gene sequence: CDR1 SEHNR, CDR2 FQNEAQ (reference sequence). CDR3 region: CASSGRTSGRGEQFF. In nucleotides, the CDR3 is TGTGCCAGCAGCGGTCGGACTAGCGGAAGGGGTGAGCAGTTCTTC.

V and J are TRBV7-3 and TRBJ1-2, with 12 bases aligning to TRBD1. With 5 bases clipped from V and 7 bases from J, the junction kept 8 bases outside the gene matches. Germline CDR1 SGHTA, CDR2 FQGTGA. This CDR3 is built from 15 residues. The DNA for the CDR3 is TGTGCCAGCAGCAAGACGGGACAGGGGGCTAGTGGCTACACCTTC. Protein: CASSKTGQGASGYTF.

This clonotype was counted many times. The chain combines TRBV5-1 with TRBJ2-2, with TRBD1 as a possible D gene (5 bases). Germline CDR1 is SGHRS and CDR2 is YFSETQ. Deletions cut 4 bases from V and 1 base from J, with 8 bases between. CDR3 length equals 14 residues. The CDR3 protein is CASSPGQNTGELFF. The CDR3 DNA sequence: TGCGCCAGCAGCCCAGGACAGAACACCGGGGAGCTGTTTTTT.

In its sample, this clonotype was seen a few times. V is TRBV27 and J is TRBJ1-4, with 7 positions matching TRBD1. CDR3 length equals 14 residues. The germline V gene has CDR1 MNHEY and CDR2 SMNVEV (reference sequence). V shed 1 base, J shed 6 bases, and the junction held 2 bases outside the gene matches. CDR3 region: CASSLWQGDEKLFF. The CDR3 DNA follows: TGTGCCAGCAGTTTATGGCAGGGGGATGAAAAACTGTTTTTT.

In its sample, this clonotype was seen a few times. The chain links TRBV20-1 to TRBJ1-5; TRBD1 aligns across 9 bases. This CDR3 is built from 18 residues. V shed 2 bases and J 0 bases; nucleotides not matched to a gene: 11. Germline V lookup: CDR1 DFQATT, CDR2 SNEGSKA (reference sequence). The CDR3 DNA reads as TGCAGTGCTAGAACACCGGGACAGGGACGAGGTAGCAATCAGCCCCAGCATTTT. Translation gives CSARTPGQGRGSNQPQHF.

The chain employs TRBV20-1 and TRBJ1-2, with TRBD1 as a possible D gene (5 bases). V was cut by 6 bases and J by 3 bases, with 14 bases left in between. CDR3 length equals 13 residues. From germline, CDR1 is DFQATT and CDR2 SNEGSKA (reference sequence). The CDR3 is CSALQGIDYGYTF. The CDR3 nucleotides read TGCAGTGCCCTGCAGGGTATCGACTATGGCTACACCTTC.

Only a few counts were recorded for this clonotype. The gene calls are TRBV5-6 and TRBJ2-1; D might be TRBD1 (6 bases). Germline-derived CDR1 and CDR2 are SGHDT and YYEEEE. This CDR3 has 15 amino acids. V lost 7 bases, J lost 1 base, and 15 bases lay in between. CDR3 region: CASGSRGPSYNEQFF. DNA for the CDR3: TGTGCCAGCGGAAGCAGGGGCCCATCCTACAATGAGCAGTTCTTC.

The chain links TRBV10-3 to TRBJ1-1; D unresolved. Germline V gene data show CDR1 as ENHRY and CDR2 as SYGVKD. The CDR3 sequence is 13 residues long. Trimming pared 8 bases from V and 1 base from J, leaving 11 bases between. The CDR3 reads CAIGETANTEAFF. The CDR3 DNA sequence: TGTGCCATCGGGGAGACGGCGAACACTGAAGCTTTCTTT.

V gene TRBV7-9 combines with J gene TRBJ2-5; the match to TRBD1 covers 8 bases. Germline V gene sequence: CDR1 SEHNR, CDR2 FQNEAQ (reference sequence). This CDR3 has 15 amino acids. V gave up 5 bases and J gave up 1 base; unmatched junction bases: 6. CDR3 nucleotides: TGTGCCAGCAGCCCATGGGGGACAGGCCAAGAGACCCAGTACTTC. Its protein product is CASSPWGTGQETQYF. Based on the CDR3 plus reference TRBV7-9 and TRBJ2-5, the full variable domain is DTGVSQNPRHKITKRGQNVTFRCDPISEHNRLYWYRQTLGQGPEFLTYFQNEAQLEKSRLLSDRFSAERPKGSFSTLEIQRTEQGDSAMYLCASSPWGTGQETQYFGPGTRLLVL.

The sample holds many counts of this clonotype. The chain combines TRBV7-8 with TRBJ1-1; possibly TRBD1 for D (5 bases). CDR1 and CDR2 (germline): SGHVS, FQNEAQ. The CDR3 contains 17 residues. Trimming shortened V by 5 bases and J by 3 bases, and 22 bases separated the two germline ends. CDR3 nucleotides: TGTGCCAGCAGCCTCAGGAGCGGTATCAGGGAGGACACTGAAGCTTTCTTT. Protein product: CASSLRSGIREDTEAFF. Together with reference TRBV7-8 and TRBJ1-1, the CDR3 gives the full variable domain: GAGVSQSPRYKVAKRGQDVALRCDPISGHVSLFWYQQALGQGPEFLTYFQNEAQLDKSGLPSDRFFAERPEGSVSTLKIQRTQQEDSAVYLCASSLRSGIREDTEAFFGQGTRLTVV.

In DNA, the CDR3 is TGTGCCAGCAGCTTGAGGCCATACCCGGGAGAGCAGTACAATGAGCAGTTCTTC. Protein sequence: CASSLRPYPGEQYNEQFF. The chain combines TRBV5-5 with TRBJ2-1; D is perhaps TRBD2 (6 bases). Trimming removed 1 base from V and 4 bases from J, with 21 bases in between. CDR3 length: 18 amino acids. Germline V gene data show CDR1 as SGHKS and CDR2 as YYEKEE (reference sequence).

The V and J genes are TRBV9 and TRBJ1-5; D is unclear. The CDR3 sequence is 13 residues long. V was shortened by 1 base and J by 5 bases, with 7 bases between the two germline ends. Germline V gene data show CDR1 as SGDLS and CDR2 as YYNGEE. In DNA, the CDR3 is TGTGCCAGCAGCGTAACAGATTATCAGCCCCAGCATTTT. Its protein product is CASSVTDYQPQHF.

The V call is TRBV29-1, the J call TRBJ1-1, with D perhaps TRBD1 (6 bases). The CDR3 is 13 residues long. The germline V gene encodes CDR1 SQVTM and CDR2 ANQGSEA. The V gene lost 5 bases and the J gene lost 3 bases, with 13 bases spanning the gap. The DNA for the CDR3 is TGCAGCGTTACCTCGCCAGGGGACACTGAAGCTTTCTTT. It specifies CSVTSPGDTEAFF.

The sample holds a few counts of this clonotype. The rearrangement uses TRBV12-3 or TRBV12-4 and TRBJ2-1, with D unclear. CDR3 size: 16 residues. V was trimmed by 2 bases and J by 0 bases, leaving 11 bases between them. The CDR3 DNA follows: TGTGCCAGCAGTTTATGGTGGAAGAGCTCCTACAATGAGCAGTTCTTC. This sequence encodes CASSLWWKSSYNEQFF.

The chain is built from TRBV12-3 or TRBV12-4 and TRBJ2-1; TRBD2 is a possible D gene (6 bases). Deletions cut 6 bases from V and 8 bases from J, with 17 bases between. The length of the CDR3 is 14 residues. CDR3: CASSQSGPGDEQFF. The CDR3 DNA is TGTGCCAGCAGCCAATCTGGGCCGGGGGATGAGCAGTTCTTC.

The chain recombines TRBV5-1 with TRBJ2-1; D perhaps matches TRBD2 (6 bases). CDR3 size: 15 residues. CDR1 SGHRS and CDR2 YFSETQ come from the germline V gene. Trimming took 1 base from V and 7 from J, leaving 15 bases between them. The CDR3 spells CASSLRSREFNEQFF. The CDR3 bases are TGCGCCAGCAGCTTGCGAAGCCGGGAGTTTAATGAGCAGTTCTTC. The full variable domain, its missing parts supplied by reference TRBV5-1 and TRBJ2-1, is KAGVTQTPRYLIKTRGQQVTLSCSPISGHRSVSWYQQTPGQGLQFLFEYFSETQRNKGNFPGRFSGRQFSNSRSEMNVSTLELGDSALYLCASSLRSREFNEQFFGPGTRLTVL.

The V and J genes are TRBV9 and TRBJ2-1; 10 nucleotides agree with TRBD1. The CDR3 sequence is 16 residues long. V shed 3 bases, J shed 4 bases, and the junction held 7 bases outside the gene matches. Germline CDR1 SGDLS, CDR2 YYNGEE. The CDR3 here is CASSATGTGAYNEQFF. CDR3 nucleotides: TGTGCCAGCAGCGCCACCGGGACAGGGGCATACAATGAGCAGTTCTTC.

This clonotype has a single count. A read error may be the cause here, since a much bigger clone is one base away. This chain uses TRBV4-1 with TRBJ1-2, with D possibly TRBD1 on 5 matching bases. Germline-derived CDR1 and CDR2 are MGHRA and YSYEKL. This CDR3 comprises 13 residues. CDR3 sequence reads: CASSQGGTVGNTF. Written as DNA, the CDR3 is TGCGCCAGCAGCCAAGGAGGGACGGTTGGCAACACCTTC.